This TCR beta chain was retrieved from a study of cytomegalovirus exposure and HLA in healthy donors. Study summary: There were under 140 million unique TCR beta sequences, drawn from roughly 200 million T cells, in an earlier analysis. Study conclusions and caveats: Rarity characterized most TCR sequences, yet some public TCRs appeared in many donors. Cytomegalovirus association was assigned to around 150 TCR beta chains.

Use of 60 Vbeta and 13 Jbeta primers characterized the PCR. Sequenced by immunoSEQ multiplex PCR; TCRdb stores in-frame clones only, minus some. The table has about 130,000 clones, roughly three quarters seen once. As regards this clone: Its antigen is currently unknown.

Healthy bone marrow donors made up the donors. Sequencing was done on a sample of PBMCs. The sequence derives from a woman between 25 and 40 years old in good health and CMV-seronegative.

CDR3 bases: TGTGCCAGCAGTCTCAGGGGACCCAATCAGCCCCAGCATTTT. The encoded protein is CASSLRGPNQPQHF. This chain joins TRBV27 and TRBJ1-5; tentative D call: TRBD1 (6 bases). The CDR3 loop spans 14 amino acids. The germline V and J ends were trimmed by 5 bases and 3 bases, with 11 bases remaining between them. Germline-derived CDR1 and CDR2 are MNHEY and SMNVEV (reference sequence).